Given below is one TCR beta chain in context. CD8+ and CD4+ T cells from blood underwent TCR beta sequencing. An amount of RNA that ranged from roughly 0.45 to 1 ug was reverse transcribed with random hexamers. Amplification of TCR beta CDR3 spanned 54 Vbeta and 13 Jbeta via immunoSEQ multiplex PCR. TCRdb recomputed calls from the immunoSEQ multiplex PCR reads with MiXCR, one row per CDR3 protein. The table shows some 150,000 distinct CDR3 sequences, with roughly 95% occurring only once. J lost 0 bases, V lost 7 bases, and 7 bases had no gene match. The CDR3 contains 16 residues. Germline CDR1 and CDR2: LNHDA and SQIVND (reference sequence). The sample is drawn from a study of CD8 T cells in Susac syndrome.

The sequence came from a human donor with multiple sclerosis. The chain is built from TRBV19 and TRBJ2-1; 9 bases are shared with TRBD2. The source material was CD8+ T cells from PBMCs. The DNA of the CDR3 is TGTGCCAGTACCTTTAGCGGGGGCCCCTCCTACAATGAGCAGTTCTTC. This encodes CASTFSGGPSYNEQFF.